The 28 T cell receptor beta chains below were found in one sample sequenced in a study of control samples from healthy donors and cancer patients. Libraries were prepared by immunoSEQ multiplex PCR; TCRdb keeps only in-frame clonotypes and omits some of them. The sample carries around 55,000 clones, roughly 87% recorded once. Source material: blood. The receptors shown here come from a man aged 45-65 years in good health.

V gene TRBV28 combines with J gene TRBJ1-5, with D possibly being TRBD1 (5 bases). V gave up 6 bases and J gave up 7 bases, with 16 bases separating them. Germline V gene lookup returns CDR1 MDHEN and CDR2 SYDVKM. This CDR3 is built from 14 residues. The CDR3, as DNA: TGTGCCAGCAGCCCCCCCGGGGGAGGGCAGCCCCAGCATTTT. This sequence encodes CASSPPGGGQPQHF.

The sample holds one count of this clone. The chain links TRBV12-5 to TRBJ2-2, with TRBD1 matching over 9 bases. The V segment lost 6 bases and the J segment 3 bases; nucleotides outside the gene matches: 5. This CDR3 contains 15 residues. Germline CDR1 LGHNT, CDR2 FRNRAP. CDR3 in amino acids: CASGPGQGDTGELFF. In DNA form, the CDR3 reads TGTGCTAGTGGCCCGGGACAGGGTGACACCGGGGAGCTGTTTTTT.

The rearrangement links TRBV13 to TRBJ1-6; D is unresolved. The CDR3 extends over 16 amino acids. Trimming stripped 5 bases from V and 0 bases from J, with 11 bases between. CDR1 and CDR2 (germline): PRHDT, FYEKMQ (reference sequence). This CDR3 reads CASSPRRGSYNSPLHF. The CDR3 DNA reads TGTGCCAGCAGCCCGCGACGGGGCTCCTATAATTCACCCCTCCACTTT.

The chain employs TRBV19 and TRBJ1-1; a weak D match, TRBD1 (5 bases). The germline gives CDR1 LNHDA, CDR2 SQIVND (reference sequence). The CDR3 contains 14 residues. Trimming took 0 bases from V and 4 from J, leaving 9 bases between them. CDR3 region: CASSIDQGITEAFF. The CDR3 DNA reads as TGTGCCAGTAGTATAGATCAGGGAATCACTGAAGCTTTCTTT.

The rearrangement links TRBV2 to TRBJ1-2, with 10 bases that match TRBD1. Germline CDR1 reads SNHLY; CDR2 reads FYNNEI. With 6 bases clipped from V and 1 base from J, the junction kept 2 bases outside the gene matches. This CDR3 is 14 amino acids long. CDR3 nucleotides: TGTGCCAGCAGCAGGGACAGGGGTAACTATGGCTACACCTTC. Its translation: CASSRDRGNYGYTF. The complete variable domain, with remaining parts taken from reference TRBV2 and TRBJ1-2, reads EPEVTQTPSHQVTQMGQEVILRCVPISNHLYFYWYRQILGQKVEFLVSFYNNEISEKSEIFDDQFSVERPDGSNFTLKIRSTKLEDSAMYFCASSRDRGNYGYTFGSGTRLTVV.

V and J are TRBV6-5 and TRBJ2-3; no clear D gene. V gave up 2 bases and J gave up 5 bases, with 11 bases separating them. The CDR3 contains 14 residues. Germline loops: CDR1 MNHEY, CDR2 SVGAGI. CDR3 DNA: TGTGCCAGCAGTTACGGCCCGATGGGAGATACGCAGTATTTT. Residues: CASSYGPMGDTQYF.

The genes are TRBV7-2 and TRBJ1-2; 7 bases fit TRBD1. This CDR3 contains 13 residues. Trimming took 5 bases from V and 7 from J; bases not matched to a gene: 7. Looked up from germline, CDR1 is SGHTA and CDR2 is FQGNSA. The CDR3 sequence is CASSPYRGGGYTF. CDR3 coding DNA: TGTGCCAGCAGCCCATACAGGGGTGGTGGCTACACCTTC.

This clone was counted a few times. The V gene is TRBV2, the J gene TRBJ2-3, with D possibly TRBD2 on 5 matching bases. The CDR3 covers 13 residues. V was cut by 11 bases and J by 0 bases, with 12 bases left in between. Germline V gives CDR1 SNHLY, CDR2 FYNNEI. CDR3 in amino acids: CAGRPSSTDTQYF. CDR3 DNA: TGTGCCGGGAGACCCTCGAGCACAGATACGCAGTATTTT. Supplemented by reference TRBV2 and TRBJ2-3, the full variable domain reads EPEVTQTPSHQVTQMGQEVILRCVPISNHLYFYWYRQILGQKVEFLVSFYNNEISEKSEIFDDQFSVERPDGSNFTLKIRSTKLEDSAMYFCAGRPSSTDTQYFGPGTRLTVL.

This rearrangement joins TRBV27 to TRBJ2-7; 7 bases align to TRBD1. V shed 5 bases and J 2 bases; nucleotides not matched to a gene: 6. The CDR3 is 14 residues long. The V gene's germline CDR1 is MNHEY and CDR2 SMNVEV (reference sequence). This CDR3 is CASSPWDSPYEQYF. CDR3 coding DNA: TGTGCCAGCAGTCCCTGGGACAGTCCCTACGAGCAGTACTTC.

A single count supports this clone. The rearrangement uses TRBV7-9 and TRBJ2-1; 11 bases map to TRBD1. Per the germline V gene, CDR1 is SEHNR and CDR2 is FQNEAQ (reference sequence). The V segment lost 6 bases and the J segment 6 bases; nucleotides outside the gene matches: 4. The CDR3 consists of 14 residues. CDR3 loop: CASRDRGQFNEQFF. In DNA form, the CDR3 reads TGTGCCAGCAGGGACAGGGGGCAGTTCAATGAGCAGTTCTTC.

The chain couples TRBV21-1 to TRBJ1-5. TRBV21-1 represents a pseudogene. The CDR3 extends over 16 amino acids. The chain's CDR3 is CASSKVTFRKNQPQHF. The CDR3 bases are TGTGCCAGCAGCAAAGTCACTTTTAGAAAGAATCAGCCCCAGCATTTT.

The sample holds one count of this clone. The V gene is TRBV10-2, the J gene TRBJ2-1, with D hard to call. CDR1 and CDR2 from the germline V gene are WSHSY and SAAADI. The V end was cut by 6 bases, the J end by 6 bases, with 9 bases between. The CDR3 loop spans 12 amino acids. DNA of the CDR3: TGCGCCAGCAGAAATAGCCTCAATGAGCAGTTCTTC. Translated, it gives CASRNSLNEQFF.

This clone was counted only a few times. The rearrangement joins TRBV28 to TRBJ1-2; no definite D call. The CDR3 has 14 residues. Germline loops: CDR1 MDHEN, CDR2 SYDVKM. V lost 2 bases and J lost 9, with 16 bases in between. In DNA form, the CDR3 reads TGTGCCAGCAGTTTAGAGGCATTTCTTCCGAGCTACACCTTC. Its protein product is CASSLEAFLPSYTF.

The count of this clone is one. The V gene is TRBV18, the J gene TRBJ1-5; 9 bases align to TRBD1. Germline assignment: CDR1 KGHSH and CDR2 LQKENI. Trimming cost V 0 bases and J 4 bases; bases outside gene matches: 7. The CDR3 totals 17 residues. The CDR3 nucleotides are TGTGCCAGCTCACCACCAACCGGGACAGGGAATAATCAGCCCCAGCATTTT. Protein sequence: CASSPPTGTGNNQPQHF.

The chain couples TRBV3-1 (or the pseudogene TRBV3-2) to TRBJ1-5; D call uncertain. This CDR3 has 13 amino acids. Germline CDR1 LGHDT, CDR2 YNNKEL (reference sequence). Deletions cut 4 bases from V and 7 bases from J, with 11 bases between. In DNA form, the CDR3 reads TGTGCCAGCAGCCCGGCCGGAGAACAGCCCCAGCATTTT. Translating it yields CASSPAGEQPQHF.

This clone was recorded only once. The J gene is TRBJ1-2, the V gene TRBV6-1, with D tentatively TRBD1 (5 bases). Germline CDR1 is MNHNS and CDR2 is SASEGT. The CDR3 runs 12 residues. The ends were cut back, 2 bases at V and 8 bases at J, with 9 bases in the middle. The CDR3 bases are TGTGCCAGCAGTGAATGGGGCAGAGGCTACACCTTC. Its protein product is CASSEWGRGYTF.

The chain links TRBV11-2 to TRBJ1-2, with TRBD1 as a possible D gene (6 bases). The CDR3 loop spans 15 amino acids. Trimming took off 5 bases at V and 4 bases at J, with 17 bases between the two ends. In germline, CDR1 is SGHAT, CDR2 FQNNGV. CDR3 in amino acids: CASSLSPGQPYGYTF. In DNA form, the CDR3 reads TGTGCCAGCAGCCTATCCCCCGGACAGCCCTATGGCTACACCTTC.

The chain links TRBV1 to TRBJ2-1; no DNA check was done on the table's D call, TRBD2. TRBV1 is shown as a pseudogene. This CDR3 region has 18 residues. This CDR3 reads CTSSQEFQERTRVKEQFF. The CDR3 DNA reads TGCACCAGCAGCCAAGAGTTTCAAGAGAGGACTAGAGTAAAAGAGCAGTTCTTC.

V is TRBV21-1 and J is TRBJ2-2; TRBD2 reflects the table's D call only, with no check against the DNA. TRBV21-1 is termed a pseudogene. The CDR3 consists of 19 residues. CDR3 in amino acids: CASSKELAGEALSTGELFF. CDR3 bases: TGTGCCAGCAGCAAAGAACTAGCGGGAGAAGCTTTGAGCACCGGGGAGCTGTTTTTT.

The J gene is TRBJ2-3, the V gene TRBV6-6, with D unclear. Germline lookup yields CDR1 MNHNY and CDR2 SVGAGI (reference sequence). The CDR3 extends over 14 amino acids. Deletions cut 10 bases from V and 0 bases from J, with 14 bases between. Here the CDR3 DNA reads TGTGCCACTGCCGTTGGTGGTAGCACAGATACGCAGTATTTT. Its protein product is CATAVGGSTDTQYF.

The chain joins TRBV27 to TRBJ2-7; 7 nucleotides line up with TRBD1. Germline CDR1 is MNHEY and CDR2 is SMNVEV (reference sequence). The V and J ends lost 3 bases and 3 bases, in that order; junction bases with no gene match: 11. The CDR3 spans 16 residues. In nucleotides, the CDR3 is TGTGCCAGCAGTTTGGGTATCGGACAGGCAATCTACGAGCAGTACTTC. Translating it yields CASSLGIGQAIYEQYF.

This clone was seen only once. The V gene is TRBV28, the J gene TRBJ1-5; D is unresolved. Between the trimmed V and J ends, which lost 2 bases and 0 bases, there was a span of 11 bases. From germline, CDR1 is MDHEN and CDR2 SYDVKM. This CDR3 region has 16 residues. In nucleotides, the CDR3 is TGTGCCAGCAGTTTAGGGGTGGGAGATAGCAATCAGCCCCAGCATTTT. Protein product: CASSLGVGDSNQPQHF.

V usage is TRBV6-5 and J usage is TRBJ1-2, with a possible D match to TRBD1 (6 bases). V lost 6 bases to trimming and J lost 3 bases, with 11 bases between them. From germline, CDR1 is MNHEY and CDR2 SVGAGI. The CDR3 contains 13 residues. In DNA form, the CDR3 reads TGTGCCAGCAGCCCGGGACATTACTATGGCTACACCTTC. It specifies CASSPGHYYGYTF.

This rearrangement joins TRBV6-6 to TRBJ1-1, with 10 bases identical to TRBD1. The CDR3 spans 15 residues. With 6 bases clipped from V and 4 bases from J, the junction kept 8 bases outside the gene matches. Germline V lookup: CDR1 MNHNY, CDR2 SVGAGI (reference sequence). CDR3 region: CASRTTGGVGTEAFF. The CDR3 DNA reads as TGTGCCAGCAGGACGACAGGGGGCGTCGGCACTGAAGCTTTCTTT.

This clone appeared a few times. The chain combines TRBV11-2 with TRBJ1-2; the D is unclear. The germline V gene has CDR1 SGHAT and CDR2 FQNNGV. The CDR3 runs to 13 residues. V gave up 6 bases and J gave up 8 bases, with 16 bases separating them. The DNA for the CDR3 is TGTGCCAGCAGTACCGGGTCTTATCAAGGCTACACCTTC. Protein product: CASSTGSYQGYTF.

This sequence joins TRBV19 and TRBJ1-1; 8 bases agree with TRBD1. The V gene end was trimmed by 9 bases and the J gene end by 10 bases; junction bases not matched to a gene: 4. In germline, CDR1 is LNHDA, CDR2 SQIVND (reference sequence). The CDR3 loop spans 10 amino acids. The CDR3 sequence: CASGTGGAFF. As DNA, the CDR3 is TGTGCCAGCGGGACAGGTGGAGCTTTCTTT.

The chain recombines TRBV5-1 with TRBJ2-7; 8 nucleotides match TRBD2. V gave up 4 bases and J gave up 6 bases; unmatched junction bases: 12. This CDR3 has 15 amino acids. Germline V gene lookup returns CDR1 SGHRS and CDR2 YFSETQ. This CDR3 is CASSPRSGLAGEQYF. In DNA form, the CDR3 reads TGCGCCAGCAGCCCGAGGTCCGGACTAGCTGGCGAGCAGTACTTC.

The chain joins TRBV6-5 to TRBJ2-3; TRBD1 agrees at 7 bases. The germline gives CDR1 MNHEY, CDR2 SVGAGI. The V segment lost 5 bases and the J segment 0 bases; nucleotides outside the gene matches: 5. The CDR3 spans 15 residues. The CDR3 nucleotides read TGTGCCAGCAGTCGACAGGGCCGGAGCACAGATACGCAGTATTTT. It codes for CASSRQGRSTDTQYF.